The source of this T cell receptor (beta chain) is a study of long-term antiretroviral therapy in people with HIV. General study points: Pre-ART expanded clones dominated the repertoire at every time point.

The content of samples before DNA extraction was roughly 1-10 million cryopreserved PBMC. On this clone itself: Antigen: not known.

Assay version v3.0 of immunoSEQ was used, and it was run at survey level. Here immunoSEQ multiplex PCR was the method, and the copy in TCRdb shows in-frame clones only, minus some. The profile shows 28,000 or so clones, over 85% of them singletons. Trimming took off 5 bases at V and 3 bases at J, with 17 bases between the two ends. The germline gives CDR1 SGHAT, CDR2 FQNNGV. The CDR3 is made up of 16 amino acids. The rearrangement joins TRBV11-2 to TRBJ1-3, with a possible D match to TRBD1 (6 bases). This receptor was taken from a man aged 35 to 55 with HIV. Sequencing used unsorted PBMCs, obtained 6.2 years after starting antiretroviral therapy. The chain's CDR3 is CASSPPTGAGGNTIYF. The CDR3 DNA reads as TGTGCCAGCAGCCCCCCGACAGGCGCGGGTGGAAACACCATATATTTT.